These T cell receptor beta chains were read from a single sample in a study of cytomegalovirus exposure and HLA in healthy donors. Assay: immunoSEQ multiplex PCR; the TCRdb copy retains only in-frame clones and omits some. The sample shows over 80,000 clones, more than 60% of them seen only once. The sample comprised PBMCs. These TCRs come from a man in his sixties in good health and CMV-seropositive. Each CDR3 is given with its conserved first and last residue. A D gene is named only where the DNA matches it firmly. Expanded clones are given a class, and other clones once, few, many or no size at all.

J gene: TRBJ2-5; clone size: NA; V gene: TRBV5-1; D gene: TRBD1; CDR3 protein: CASSLGTGLETQYF; CDR3 DNA: TGCGCCAGCAGCTTGGGGACAGGGTTAGAGACCCAGTACTTC
J gene: TRBJ2-7; clone size: NA; V gene: TRBV7-9; D gene: NA; CDR3 protein: CASTTSRDLSSYEQYF; CDR3 DNA: TGTGCCAGCACCACCTCCCGGGACTTAAGCTCCTACGAGCAGTACTTC
J gene: TRBJ1-6; clone size: NA; V gene: TRBV2; D gene: TRBD1; CDR3 protein: CASGTGGWSPLHF; CDR3 DNA: TGTGCCAGCGGGACAGGGGGATGGTCACCCCTCCACTTT
J gene: TRBJ2-5; clone size: NA; V gene: TRBV9; D gene: NA; CDR3 protein: CASSVEAGTQYF; CDR3 DNA: TGTGCCAGCAGCGTAGAAGCGGGGACCCAGTACTTC
J gene: TRBJ1-5; clone size: NA; V gene: TRBV18; D gene: TRBD1; CDR3 protein: CASSPMGQGFDNQPQHF; CDR3 DNA: TGTGCCAGCTCACCAATGGGACAGGGTTTCGACAATCAGCCCCAGCATTTT
J gene: TRBJ2-7; clone size: NA; V gene: TRBV19; D gene: TRBD1; CDR3 protein: CASSISGQGGSYEQYF; CDR3 DNA: TGTGCCAGTAGTATATCCGGACAGGGGGGCTCCTACGAGCAGTACTTC
J gene: TRBJ1-2; clone size: NA; V gene: TRBV4-3; D gene: NA; CDR3 protein: CASSQDNIVSTGNYGYTF; CDR3 DNA: TGCGCCAGCAGCCAAGATAACATTGTCTCGACAGGAAACTATGGCTACACCTTC
J gene: TRBJ1-5; clone size: once; V gene: TRBV7-2; D gene: TRBD1; CDR3 protein: CASSAKGQGQPQHF; CDR3 DNA: TGTGCCAGCAGCGCCAAGGGACAGGGTCAGCCCCAGCATTTT
J gene: TRBJ1-4; clone size: NA; V gene: TRBV5-1; D gene: NA; CDR3 protein: CASSSPGAPGEKLFF; CDR3 DNA: TGCGCCAGCAGCTCTCCTGGGGCCCCGGGTGAAAAACTGTTTTTT
J gene: TRBJ1-2; clone size: NA; V gene: TRBV5-4; D gene: TRBD1; CDR3 protein: CASSLQGTYGYTF; CDR3 DNA: TGTGCCAGCAGCTTACAGGGGACCTATGGCTACACCTTC
J gene: TRBJ2-1; clone size: NA; V gene: TRBV19; D gene: TRBD2; CDR3 protein: CASSIAGGPYNEQFF; CDR3 DNA: TGTGCCAGTAGTATAGCGGGGGGGCCTTACAATGAGCAGTTCTTC
J gene: TRBJ1-1; clone size: NA; V gene: TRBV5-1; D gene: NA; CDR3 protein: CASSLDSGRTEAFF; CDR3 DNA: TGCGCCAGCAGCTTGGATTCAGGGCGGACTGAAGCTTTCTTT
J gene: TRBJ1-2; clone size: NA; V gene: TRBV7-2; D gene: NA; CDR3 protein: CASSLQGWGGGYTF; CDR3 DNA: TGTGCCAGCAGCTTACAGGGTTGGGGTGGTGGCTACACCTTC
J gene: TRBJ2-1; clone size: NA; V gene: TRBV19; D gene: TRBD2; CDR3 protein: CASRERSTGTSGREQFF; CDR3 DNA: TGTGCCAGTAGGGAGAGATCGACCGGGACTAGCGGGCGTGAGCAGTTCTTC
J gene: TRBJ1-4; clone size: NA; V gene: TRBV30; D gene: NA; CDR3 protein: CAWSLNEKLFF; CDR3 DNA: TGTGCCTGGAGTCTTAATGAAAAACTGTTTTTT
J gene: TRBJ1-1; clone size: few; V gene: TRBV5-6; D gene: NA; CDR3 protein: CASSLGSTEAFF; CDR3 DNA: TGTGCCAGCAGCTTGGGGAGCACTGAAGCTTTCTTT
J gene: TRBJ1-3; clone size: few; V gene: TRBV9; D gene: TRBD1; CDR3 protein: CASSRTGGSGNTIYF; CDR3 DNA: TGTGCCAGCAGCCGGACAGGGGGCTCTGGAAACACCATATATTTT
J gene: TRBJ1-5; clone size: NA; V gene: TRBV7-8; D gene: NA; CDR3 protein: CASSLEGNNQPQHF; CDR3 DNA: TGTGCCAGCAGCTTGGAGGGGAACAATCAGCCCCAGCATTTT
J gene: TRBJ2-2; clone size: NA; V gene: TRBV4-2; D gene: TRBD1; CDR3 protein: CASSQDGAGTANTGELFF; CDR3 DNA: TGTGCCAGCAGCCAAGATGGGGCCGGGACAGCGAACACCGGGGAGCTGTTTTTT
J gene: TRBJ2-2; clone size: NA; V gene: TRBV6-5; D gene: TRBD1; CDR3 protein: CASSYGTGWTGELFF; CDR3 DNA: TGTGCCAGCAGTTACGGGACAGGGTGGACCGGGGAGCTGTTTTTT
J gene: TRBJ1-6; clone size: NA; V gene: TRBV18; D gene: TRBD1; CDR3 protein: CASSTQARQGPLSPLHF; CDR3 DNA: TGTGCCAGCTCAACTCAAGCCCGACAGGGGCCGCTTTCACCCCTCCACTTT